Below are 7 T cell receptor beta chains sequenced from a single sample in a study of beta chain features in type 1 diabetes. Reverse transcription of all isolated RNA meant that expressed TCRB transcripts were sequenced. Some clones are missing from TCRdb's copy, which holds only in-frame ones; the method was immunoSEQ multiplex PCR. The sample contains 390,000 or so clones, approximately 15% of which appear only once. Sequenced sample: naive CD4+ T cells from blood. These receptors were taken from a man aged 25 to 40 in good health.

The CDR3 coding sequence is TGCAGCGTTGCGACAGGGATGTACACTGAAGCTTTCTTT. Translated: CSVATGMYTEAFF. This chain links TRBV29-1 with TRBJ1-1, with 7 bases lining up with TRBD1. Germline lookup yields CDR1 SQVTM and CDR2 ANQGSEA. J was trimmed by 3 bases and V by 4 bases; bases with no gene match: 5. CDR3 size: 13 residues.

The chain combines TRBV25-1 with TRBJ1-3, with D unclear. The CDR3 spans 13 residues. CDR1 MGHDK and CDR2 SYGVNS come from the germline V gene. Trimming pared 2 bases from V and 5 bases from J, leaving 7 bases between. CDR3 coding DNA: TGTGCCAGCAGTGAAAGCCCCAGAAACACCATATATTTT. It encodes CASSESPRNTIYF.

The chain uses TRBV30 and TRBJ2-2, with D maybe TRBD1 (6 bases). V lost 8 bases and J 2 bases, leaving 9 bases between the germline ends. The germline V gene has CDR1 GTSNPN and CDR2 SVGIG (reference sequence). CDR3 length: 12 amino acids. As DNA, the CDR3 is TGTGCCAAGGGACAAAACACCGGGGAGCTGTTTTTT. The encoded protein is CAKGQNTGELFF.

The V gene is TRBV7-9, the J gene TRBJ2-1, with D possibly TRBD1 on 5 matching bases. Trimming pared 10 bases from V and 3 bases from J, leaving 19 bases between. Germline CDR1 SEHNR, CDR2 FQNEAQ (reference sequence). The CDR3 has 15 residues. For the CDR3, the DNA is TGTGCCACGAACCAGGGCCTTTCTCGCTACAATGAGCAGTTCTTC. It codes for CATNQGLSRYNEQFF.

In nucleotides, the CDR3 is TGTGCCAGCAGCTTGTTGGACAGTCAAGTCGGGGAGCTGTTTTTT. This codes for CASSLLDSQVGELFF. The chain recombines TRBV5-4 with TRBJ2-2; perhaps TRBD1 as D (6 bases). Per germline, CDR1 SGHNT and CDR2 YYREEE (reference sequence). Trimming took off 1 base at V and 7 bases at J, with 14 bases between the two ends. The CDR3 length is 15 residues.

Note on this clone: Different DNA sequences within this sample yield the same CDR3. The chain is built from TRBV9 and TRBJ1-5; 8 nucleotides agree with TRBD1. CDR3 length: 14 amino acids. Germline CDR1 reads SGDLS; CDR2 reads YYNGEE. With V trimmed by 0 bases and J by 4 bases, 0 bases remained unmatched. The CDR3 sequence is CASSVGTGNQPQHF. The CDR3 nucleotides are TGTGCCAGCAGCGTAGGGACAGGGAATCAGCCCCAGCATTTT.

This clone was detected a few times. V usage is TRBV29-1 and J usage is TRBJ2-7; 8 nucleotides agree with TRBD2. V gave up 6 bases and J gave up 2 bases; unmatched junction bases: 3. CDR1 and CDR2 (germline): SQVTM, ANQGSEA. The CDR3 extends over 12 amino acids. The CDR3 nucleotides read TGCAGCGTCGGGAGGGAAACCTACGAGCAGTACTTC. This sequence encodes CSVGRETYEQYF.